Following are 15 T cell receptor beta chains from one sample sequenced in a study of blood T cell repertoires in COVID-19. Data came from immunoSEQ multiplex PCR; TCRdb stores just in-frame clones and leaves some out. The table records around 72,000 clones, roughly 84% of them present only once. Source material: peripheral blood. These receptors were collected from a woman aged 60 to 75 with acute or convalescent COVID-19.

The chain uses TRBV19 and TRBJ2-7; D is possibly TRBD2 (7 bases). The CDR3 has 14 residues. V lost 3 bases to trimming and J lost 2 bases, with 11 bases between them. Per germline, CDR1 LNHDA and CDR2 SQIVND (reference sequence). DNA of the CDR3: TGTGCCAGTAGTATGTCGGGGGGCCCCTACGAGCAGTACTTC. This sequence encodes CASSMSGGPYEQYF.

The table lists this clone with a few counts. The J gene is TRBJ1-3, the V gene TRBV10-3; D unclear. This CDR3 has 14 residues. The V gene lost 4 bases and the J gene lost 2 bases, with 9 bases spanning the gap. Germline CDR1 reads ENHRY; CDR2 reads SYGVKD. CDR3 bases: TGTGCCATCAGTGGAATGGGAGCTGGAAACACCATATATTTT. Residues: CAISGMGAGNTIYF.

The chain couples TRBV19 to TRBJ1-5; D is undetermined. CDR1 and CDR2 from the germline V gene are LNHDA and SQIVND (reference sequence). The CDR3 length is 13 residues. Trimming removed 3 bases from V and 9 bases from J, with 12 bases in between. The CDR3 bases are TGTGCCAGTAGTATTGGCGGGCTCGGGCCCCAGCATTTT. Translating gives CASSIGGLGPQHF.

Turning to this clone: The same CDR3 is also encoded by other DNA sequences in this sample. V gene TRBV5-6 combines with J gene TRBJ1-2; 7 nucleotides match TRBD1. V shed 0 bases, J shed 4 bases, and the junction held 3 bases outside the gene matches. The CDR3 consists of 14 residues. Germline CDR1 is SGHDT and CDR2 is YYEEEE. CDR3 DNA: TGTGCCAGCAGCTTGGGACGACAGGGCTATGGCTACACCTTC. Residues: CASSLGRQGYGYTF.

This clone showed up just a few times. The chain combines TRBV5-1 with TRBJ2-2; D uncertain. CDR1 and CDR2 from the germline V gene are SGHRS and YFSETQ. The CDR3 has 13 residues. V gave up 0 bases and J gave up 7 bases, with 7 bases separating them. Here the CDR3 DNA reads TGCGCCAGCAGCTTGGAGACACTCGGGGAGCTGTTTTTT. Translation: CASSLETLGELFF.

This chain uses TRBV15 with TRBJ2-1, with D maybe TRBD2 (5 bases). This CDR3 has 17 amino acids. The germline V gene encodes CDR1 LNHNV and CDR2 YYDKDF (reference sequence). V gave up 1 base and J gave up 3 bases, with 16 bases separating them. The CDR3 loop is CATSRGLQLEGYNEQFF. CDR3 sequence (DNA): TGTGCCACCAGCAGAGGCTTACAACTAGAGGGCTACAATGAGCAGTTCTTC.

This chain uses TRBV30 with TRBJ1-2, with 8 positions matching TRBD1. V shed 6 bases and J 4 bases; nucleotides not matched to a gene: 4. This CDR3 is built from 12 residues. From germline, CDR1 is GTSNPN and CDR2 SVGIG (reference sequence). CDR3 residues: CACGQGTYGYTF. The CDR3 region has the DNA TGTGCCTGCGGACAGGGCACCTATGGCTACACCTTC. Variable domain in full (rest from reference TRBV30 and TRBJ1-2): SQTIHQWPATLVQPVGSPLSLECTVEGTSNPNLYWYRQAAGRGLQLLFYSVGIGQISSEVPQNLSASRPQDRQFILSSKKLLLSDSGFYLCACGQGTYGYTFGSGTRLTVV.

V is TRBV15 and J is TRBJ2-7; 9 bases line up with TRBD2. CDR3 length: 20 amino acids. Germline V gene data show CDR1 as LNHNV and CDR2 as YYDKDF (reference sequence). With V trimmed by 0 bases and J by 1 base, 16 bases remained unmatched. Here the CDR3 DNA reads TGTGCCACCAGCAGAGATCAGTTGGTAGCGGGGGCTCGATTTTCCTACGAGCAGTACTTC. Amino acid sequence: CATSRDQLVAGARFSYEQYF.

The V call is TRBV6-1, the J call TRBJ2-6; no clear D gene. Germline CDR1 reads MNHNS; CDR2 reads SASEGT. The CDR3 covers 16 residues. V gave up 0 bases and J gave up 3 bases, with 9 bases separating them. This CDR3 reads CASSEAAGFGANVLTF. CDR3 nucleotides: TGTGCCAGCAGTGAAGCAGCAGGTTTTGGGGCCAACGTCCTGACTTTC.

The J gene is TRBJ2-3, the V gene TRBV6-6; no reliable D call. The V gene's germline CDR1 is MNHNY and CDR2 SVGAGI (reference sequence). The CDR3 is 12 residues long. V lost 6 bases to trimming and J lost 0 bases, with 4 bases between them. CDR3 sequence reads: CASSFSTDTQYF. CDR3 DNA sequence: TGTGCCAGCAGCTTTAGCACAGATACGCAGTATTTT.

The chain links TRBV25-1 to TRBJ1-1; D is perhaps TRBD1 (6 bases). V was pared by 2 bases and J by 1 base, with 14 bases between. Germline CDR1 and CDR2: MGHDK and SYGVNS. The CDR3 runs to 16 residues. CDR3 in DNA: TGTGCCAGCAGTGAAGCAGGGGCGAAAGGGAACACTGAAGCTTTCTTT. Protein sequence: CASSEAGAKGNTEAFF.

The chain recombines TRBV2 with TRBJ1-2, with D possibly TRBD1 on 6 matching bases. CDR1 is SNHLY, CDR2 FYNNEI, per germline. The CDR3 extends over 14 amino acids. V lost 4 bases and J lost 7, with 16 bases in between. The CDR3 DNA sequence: TGTGCCAGCAGTGGCCCCAGGGGCGCGGGTGGCTACACCTTC. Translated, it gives CASSGPRGAGGYTF.

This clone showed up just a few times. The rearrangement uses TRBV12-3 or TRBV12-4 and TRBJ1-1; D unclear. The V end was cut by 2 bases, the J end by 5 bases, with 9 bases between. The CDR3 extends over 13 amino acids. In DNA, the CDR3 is TGTGCCAGCAGTTTAACTAGGACGACTGAAGCTTTCTTT. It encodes CASSLTRTTEAFF.

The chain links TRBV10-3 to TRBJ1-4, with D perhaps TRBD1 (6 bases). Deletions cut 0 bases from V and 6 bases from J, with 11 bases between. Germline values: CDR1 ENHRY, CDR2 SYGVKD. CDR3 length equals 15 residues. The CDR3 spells CAISESSGGHEKLFF. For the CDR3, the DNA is TGTGCCATCAGTGAGTCGAGTGGGGGCCATGAAAAACTGTTTTTT.

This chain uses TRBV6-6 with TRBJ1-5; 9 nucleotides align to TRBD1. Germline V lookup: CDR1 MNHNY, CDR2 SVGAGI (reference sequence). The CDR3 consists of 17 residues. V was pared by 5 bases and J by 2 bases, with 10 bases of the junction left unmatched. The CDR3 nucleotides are TGTGCCAGCAGTCGATCTACAGGGGGCGCGGGCAATCAGCCCCAGCATTTT. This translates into CASSRSTGGAGNQPQHF.